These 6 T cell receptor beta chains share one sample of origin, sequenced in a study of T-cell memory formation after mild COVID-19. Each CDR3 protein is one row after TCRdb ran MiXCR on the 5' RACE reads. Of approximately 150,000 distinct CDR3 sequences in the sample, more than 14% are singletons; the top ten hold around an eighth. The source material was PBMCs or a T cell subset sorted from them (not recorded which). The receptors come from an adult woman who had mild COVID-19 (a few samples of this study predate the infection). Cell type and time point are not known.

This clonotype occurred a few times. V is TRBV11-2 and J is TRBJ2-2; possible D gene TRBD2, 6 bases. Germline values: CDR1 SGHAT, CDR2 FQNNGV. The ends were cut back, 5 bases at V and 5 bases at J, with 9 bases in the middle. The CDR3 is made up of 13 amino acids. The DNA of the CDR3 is TGTGCCAGCAGCCTTCTAGCGACCGGGGAGCTGTTTTTT. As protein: CASSLLATGELFF.

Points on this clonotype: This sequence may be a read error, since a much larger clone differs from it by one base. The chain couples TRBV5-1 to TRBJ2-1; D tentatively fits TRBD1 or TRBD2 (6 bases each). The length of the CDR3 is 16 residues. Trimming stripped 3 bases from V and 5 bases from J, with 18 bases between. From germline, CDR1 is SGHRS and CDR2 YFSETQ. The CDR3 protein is CASSYHEGGLDNEQFF. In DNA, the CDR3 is TGCGCCAGCAGCTACCACGAGGGGGGCTTAGACAATGAGCAGTTCTTC.

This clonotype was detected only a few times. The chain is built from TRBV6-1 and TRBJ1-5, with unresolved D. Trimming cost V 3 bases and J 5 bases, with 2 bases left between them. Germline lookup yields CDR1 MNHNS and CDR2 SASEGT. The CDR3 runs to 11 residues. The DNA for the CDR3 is TGTGCCAGCAGTGATGATCAGCCCCAGCATTTT. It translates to CASSDDQPQHF.

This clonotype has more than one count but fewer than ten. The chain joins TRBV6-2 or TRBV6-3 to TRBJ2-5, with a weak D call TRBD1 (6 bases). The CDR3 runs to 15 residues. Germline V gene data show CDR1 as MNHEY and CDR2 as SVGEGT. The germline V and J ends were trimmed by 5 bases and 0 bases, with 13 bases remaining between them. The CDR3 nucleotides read TGTGCCAGCAGTATGAACAGGGAGTACCAAGAGACCCAGTACTTC. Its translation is CASSMNREYQETQYF.

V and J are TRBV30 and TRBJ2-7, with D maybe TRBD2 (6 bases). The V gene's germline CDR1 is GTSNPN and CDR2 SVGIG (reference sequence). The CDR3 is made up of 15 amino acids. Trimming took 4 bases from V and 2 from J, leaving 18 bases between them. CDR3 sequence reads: CAWTGRRDSAYEQYF. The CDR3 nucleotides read TGTGCCTGGACCGGTCGGCGGGACTCTGCCTACGAGCAGTACTTC.

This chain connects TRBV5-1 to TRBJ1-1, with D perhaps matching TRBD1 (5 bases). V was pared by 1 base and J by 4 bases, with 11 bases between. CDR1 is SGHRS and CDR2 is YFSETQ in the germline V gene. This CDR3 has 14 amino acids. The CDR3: CASSLWGLGTEAFF. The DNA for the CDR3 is TGCGCCAGCAGCTTGTGGGGCTTGGGCACTGAAGCTTTCTTT.